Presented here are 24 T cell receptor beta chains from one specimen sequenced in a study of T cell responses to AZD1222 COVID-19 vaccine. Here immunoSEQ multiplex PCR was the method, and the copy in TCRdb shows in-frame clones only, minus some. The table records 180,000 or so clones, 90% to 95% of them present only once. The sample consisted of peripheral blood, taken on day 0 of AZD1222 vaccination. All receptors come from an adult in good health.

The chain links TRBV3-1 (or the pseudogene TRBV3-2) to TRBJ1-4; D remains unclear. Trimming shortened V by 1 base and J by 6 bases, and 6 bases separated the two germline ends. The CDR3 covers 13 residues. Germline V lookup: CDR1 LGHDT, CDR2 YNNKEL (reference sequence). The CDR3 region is CASSQGPYEKLFF. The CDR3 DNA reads TGTGCCAGCAGCCAAGGCCCATATGAAAAACTGTTTTTT.

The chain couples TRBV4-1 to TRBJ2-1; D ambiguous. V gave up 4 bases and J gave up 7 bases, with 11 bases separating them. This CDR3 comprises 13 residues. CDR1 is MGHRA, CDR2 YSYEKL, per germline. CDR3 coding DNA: TGCGCCAGCAGCCCGGTAGACGGAAATGAGCAGTTCTTC. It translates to CASSPVDGNEQFF.

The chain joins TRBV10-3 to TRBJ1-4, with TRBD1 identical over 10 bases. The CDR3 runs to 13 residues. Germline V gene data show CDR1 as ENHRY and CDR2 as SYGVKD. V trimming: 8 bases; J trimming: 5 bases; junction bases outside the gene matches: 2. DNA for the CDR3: TGTGCCATCGGGACAGGGGTAAATGAAAAACTGTTTTTT. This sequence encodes CAIGTGVNEKLFF.

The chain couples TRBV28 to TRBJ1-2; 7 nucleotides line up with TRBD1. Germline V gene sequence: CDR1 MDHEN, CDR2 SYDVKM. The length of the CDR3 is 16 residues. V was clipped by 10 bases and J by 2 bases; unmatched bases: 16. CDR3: CAIKGVSGTANYGYTF. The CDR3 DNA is TGTGCCATCAAGGGAGTATCCGGGACAGCCAACTATGGCTACACCTTC.

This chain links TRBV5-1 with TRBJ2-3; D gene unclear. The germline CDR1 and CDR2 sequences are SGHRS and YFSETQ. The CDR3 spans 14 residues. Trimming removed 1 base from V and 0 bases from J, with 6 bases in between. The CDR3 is CASSLPRSTDTQYF. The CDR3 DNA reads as TGCGCCAGCAGCTTGCCAAGGAGCACAGATACGCAGTATTTT.

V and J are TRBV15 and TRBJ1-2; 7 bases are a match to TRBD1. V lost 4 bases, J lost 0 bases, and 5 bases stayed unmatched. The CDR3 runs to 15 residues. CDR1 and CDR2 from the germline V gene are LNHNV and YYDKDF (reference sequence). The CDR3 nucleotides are TGTGCCACCAGCAAGAACAGGGGCTCTAACTATGGCTACACCTTC. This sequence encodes CATSKNRGSNYGYTF.

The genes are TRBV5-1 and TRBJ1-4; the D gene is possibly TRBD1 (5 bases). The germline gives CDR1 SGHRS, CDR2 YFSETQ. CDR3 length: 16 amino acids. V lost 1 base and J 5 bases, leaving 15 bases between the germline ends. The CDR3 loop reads CASSLSPGTLNEKLFF. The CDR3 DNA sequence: TGCGCCAGCAGCTTGTCCCCCGGGACGCTGAATGAAAAACTGTTTTTT.

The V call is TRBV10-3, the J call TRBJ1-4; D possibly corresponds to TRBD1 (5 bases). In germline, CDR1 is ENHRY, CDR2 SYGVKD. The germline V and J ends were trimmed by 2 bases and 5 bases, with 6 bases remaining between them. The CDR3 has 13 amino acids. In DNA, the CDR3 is TGTGCCATCAGTGAGACAGGCAATGAAAAACTGTTTTTT. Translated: CAISETGNEKLFF.

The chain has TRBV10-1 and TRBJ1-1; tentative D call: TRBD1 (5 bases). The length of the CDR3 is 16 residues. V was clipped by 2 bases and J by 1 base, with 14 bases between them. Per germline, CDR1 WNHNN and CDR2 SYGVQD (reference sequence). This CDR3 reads CASSEKIGGGNTEAFF. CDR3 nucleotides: TGCGCCAGCAGTGAGAAGATCGGGGGAGGGAACACTGAAGCTTTCTTT.

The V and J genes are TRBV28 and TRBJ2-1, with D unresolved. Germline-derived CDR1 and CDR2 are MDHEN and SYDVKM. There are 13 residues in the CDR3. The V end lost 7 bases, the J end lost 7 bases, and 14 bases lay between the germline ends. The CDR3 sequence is CASTPSRRNEQFF. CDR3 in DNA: TGTGCCAGCACCCCCTCGCGGCGGAATGAGCAGTTCTTC.

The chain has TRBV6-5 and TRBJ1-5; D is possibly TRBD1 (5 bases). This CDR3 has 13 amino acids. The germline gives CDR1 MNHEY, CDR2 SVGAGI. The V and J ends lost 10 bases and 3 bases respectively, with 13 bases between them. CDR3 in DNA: TGTGCCACCCGGGGGGGGTACAATCAGCCCCAGCATTTT. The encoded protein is CATRGGYNQPQHF.

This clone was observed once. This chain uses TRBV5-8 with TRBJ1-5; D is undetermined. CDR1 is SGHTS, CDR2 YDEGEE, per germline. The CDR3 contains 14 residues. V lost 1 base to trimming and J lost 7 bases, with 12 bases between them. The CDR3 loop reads CASSLQATGQPQHF. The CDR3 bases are TGTGCCAGCAGCTTGCAAGCTACGGGGCAGCCCCAGCATTTT.

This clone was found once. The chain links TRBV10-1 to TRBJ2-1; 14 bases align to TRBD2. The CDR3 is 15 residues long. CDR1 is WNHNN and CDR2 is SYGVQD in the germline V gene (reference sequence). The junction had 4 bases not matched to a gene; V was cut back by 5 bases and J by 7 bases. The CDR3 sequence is CASSKTSGRGNEQFF. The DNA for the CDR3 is TGCGCCAGCAGTAAGACTAGCGGGAGGGGTAATGAGCAGTTCTTC.

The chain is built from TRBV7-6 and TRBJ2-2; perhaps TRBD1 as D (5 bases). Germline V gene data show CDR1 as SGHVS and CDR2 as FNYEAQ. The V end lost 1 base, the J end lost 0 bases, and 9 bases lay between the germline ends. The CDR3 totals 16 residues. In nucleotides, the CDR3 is TGTGCCAGCAGCTTAGGGGGCAGCGCGAACACCGGGGAGCTGTTTTTT. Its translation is CASSLGGSANTGELFF. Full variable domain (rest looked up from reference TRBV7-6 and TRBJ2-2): GAGVSQSPRYKVTKRGQDVALRCDPISGHVSLYWYRQALGQGPEFLTYFNYEAQQDKSGLPNDRFSAERPEGSISTLTIQRTEQRDSAMYRCASSLGGSANTGELFFGEGSRLTVL.

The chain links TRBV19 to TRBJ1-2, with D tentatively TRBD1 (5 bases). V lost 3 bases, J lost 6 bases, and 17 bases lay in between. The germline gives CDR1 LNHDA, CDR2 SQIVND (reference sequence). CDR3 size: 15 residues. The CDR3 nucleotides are TGTGCCAGTAGTATCCCCCCCAGGGATGTCGATGGCTACACCTTC. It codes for CASSIPPRDVDGYTF.

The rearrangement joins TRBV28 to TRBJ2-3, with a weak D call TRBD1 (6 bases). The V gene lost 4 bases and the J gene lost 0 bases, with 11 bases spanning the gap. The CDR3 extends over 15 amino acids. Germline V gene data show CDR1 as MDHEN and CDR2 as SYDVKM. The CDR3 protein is CASSSDRASTDTQYF. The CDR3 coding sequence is TGTGCCAGCAGTTCGGACAGAGCTAGCACAGATACGCAGTATTTT.

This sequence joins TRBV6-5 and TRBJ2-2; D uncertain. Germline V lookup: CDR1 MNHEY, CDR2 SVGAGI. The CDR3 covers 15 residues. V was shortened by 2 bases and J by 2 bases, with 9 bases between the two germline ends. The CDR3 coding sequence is TGTGCCAGCAGTTACCGACCGCCAAACACCGGGGAGCTGTTTTTT. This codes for CASSYRPPNTGELFF.

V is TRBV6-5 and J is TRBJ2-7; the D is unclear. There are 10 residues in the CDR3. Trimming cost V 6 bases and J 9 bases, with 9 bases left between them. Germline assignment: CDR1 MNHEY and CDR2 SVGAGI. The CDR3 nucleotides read TGTGCCAGCAGCGAGCTAGGGCAGTACTTC. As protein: CASSELGQYF.

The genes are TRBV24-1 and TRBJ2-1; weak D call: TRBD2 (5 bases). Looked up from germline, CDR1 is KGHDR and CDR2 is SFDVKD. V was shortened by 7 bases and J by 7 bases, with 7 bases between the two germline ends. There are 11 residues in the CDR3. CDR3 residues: CATSTGNEQFF. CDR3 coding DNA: TGTGCCACCAGCACGGGAAATGAGCAGTTCTTC.

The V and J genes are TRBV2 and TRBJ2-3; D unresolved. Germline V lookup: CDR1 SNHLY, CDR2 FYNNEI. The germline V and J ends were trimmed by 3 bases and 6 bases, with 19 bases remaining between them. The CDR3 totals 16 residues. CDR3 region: CASSDPGIGMTDTQYF. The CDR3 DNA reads TGTGCCAGCAGTGATCCGGGCATTGGGATGACCGATACGCAGTATTTT.

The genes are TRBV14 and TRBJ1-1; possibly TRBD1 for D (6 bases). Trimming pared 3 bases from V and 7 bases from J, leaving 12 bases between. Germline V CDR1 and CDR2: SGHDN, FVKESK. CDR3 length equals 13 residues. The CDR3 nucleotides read TGTGCCAGCAGCCACCAGAGGGGGTTTGAAGCTTTCTTT. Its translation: CASSHQRGFEAFF.

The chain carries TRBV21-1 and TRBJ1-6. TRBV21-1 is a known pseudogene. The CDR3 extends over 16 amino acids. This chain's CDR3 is CASSKSSGRENSPLHF. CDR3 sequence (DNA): TGTGCCAGCAGCAAATCGTCGGGGCGGGAAAATTCACCCCTCCACTTT.

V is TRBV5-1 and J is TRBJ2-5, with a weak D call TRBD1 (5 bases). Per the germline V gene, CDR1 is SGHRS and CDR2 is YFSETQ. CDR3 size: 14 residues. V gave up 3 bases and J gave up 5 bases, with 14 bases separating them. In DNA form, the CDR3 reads TGCGCCAGCAGCTATTCTCAGGGATCCGAGACCCAGTACTTC. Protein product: CASSYSQGSETQYF.

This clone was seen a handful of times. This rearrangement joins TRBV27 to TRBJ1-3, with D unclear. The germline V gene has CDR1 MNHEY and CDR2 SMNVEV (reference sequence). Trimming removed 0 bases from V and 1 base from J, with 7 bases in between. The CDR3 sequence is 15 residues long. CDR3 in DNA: TGTGCCAGCAGTTTATCGTCAGGTTCTGGAAACACCATATATTTT. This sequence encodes CASSLSSGSGNTIYF.